One and the same sample provided the 19 T cell receptor beta chains below, sequenced in a study of control samples from healthy donors and cancer patients. The data were produced by immunoSEQ multiplex PCR, yet TCRdb's version contains in-frame clones alone and is incomplete. The sample includes about 130,000 clones, about 90% seen only once; the top ten take less than 2.5%. Material: blood. These receptors originate from a woman aged 50 to 65 in good health.

The V and J genes are TRBV10-3 and TRBJ1-1; D gene unclear. V was clipped by 6 bases and J by 1 base, with 9 bases between them. Looked up from germline, CDR1 is ENHRY and CDR2 is SYGVKD. This CDR3 contains 13 residues. Here the CDR3 DNA reads TGTGCCATCAGCGCACAGCGGAACACTGAAGCTTTCTTT. It codes for CAISAQRNTEAFF.

The chain joins TRBV2 to TRBJ1-3, with D possibly being TRBD1 (5 bases). Germline V gives CDR1 SNHLY, CDR2 FYNNEI. V lost 4 bases to trimming and J lost 4 bases, with 11 bases between them. This CDR3 comprises 14 residues. The CDR3 DNA is TGTGCCAGCAGTGGGGGCAGGGTCGGAAACACCATATATTTT. The encoded protein is CASSGGRVGNTIYF.

The chain uses TRBV5-1 and TRBJ2-2, with TRBD2 identical over 13 bases. Germline V CDR1 and CDR2: SGHRS, YFSETQ. J gave up 4 bases and V 3 bases, and 6 bases lay outside the gene matches. This CDR3 has 17 amino acids. The CDR3 nucleotides are TGCGCCAGCAGCTCCGGACTAGCGGGAGACGTCACCGGGGAGCTGTTTTTT. Amino acid sequence: CASSSGLAGDVTGELFF.

The chain couples TRBV6-6 to TRBJ1-2; 9 positions agree with TRBD1. This CDR3 has 13 amino acids. The ends lost 6 bases at V and 7 bases at J; junction bases unmatched: 6. Germline V gene lookup returns CDR1 MNHNY and CDR2 SVGAGI (reference sequence). The CDR3 DNA follows: TGTGCCAGCAGCCGGACAGGGGTCGGTGGCTACACCTTC. Translating it yields CASSRTGVGGYTF.

The V gene is TRBV30, the J gene TRBJ2-5, with 8 bases identical to TRBD2. The V gene end was trimmed by 4 bases and the J gene end by 2 bases; junction bases not matched to a gene: 0. Germline V gene sequence: CDR1 GTSNPN, CDR2 SVGIG (reference sequence). The CDR3 length is 12 residues. CDR3 protein: CAWTSGQETQYF. In DNA form, the CDR3 reads TGTGCCTGGACTAGCGGGCAAGAGACCCAGTACTTC.

The V gene is TRBV5-1, the J gene TRBJ2-2; perhaps TRBD1 as D (6 bases). The length of the CDR3 is 13 residues. V lost 4 bases and J lost 6, with 10 bases in between. In germline, CDR1 is SGHRS, CDR2 YFSETQ. The CDR3 DNA reads TGCGCCAGCAGCCCAGGACAGTCCGGGGAGCTGTTTTTT. Its protein is CASSPGQSGELFF.

The rearrangement uses TRBV4-1 and TRBJ1-2; 7 bases map to TRBD1. There are 15 residues in the CDR3. Germline assignment: CDR1 MGHRA and CDR2 YSYEKL. Trimming cost V 0 bases and J 5 bases; bases outside gene matches: 6. The CDR3 region has the DNA TGCGCCAGCAGCCAAGAAACCACAGGGGTGTATGGCTACACCTTC. Its protein product is CASSQETTGVYGYTF.

The chain carries TRBV6-5 and TRBJ1-1; D is ambiguous. There are 12 residues in the CDR3. V lost 7 bases, J lost 3 bases, and 9 bases lay in between. Germline CDR1 MNHEY, CDR2 SVGAGI. The CDR3 spells CASTIGYTEAFF. The CDR3 DNA reads as TGTGCCAGCACCATTGGGTACACTGAAGCTTTCTTT.

This rearrangement joins TRBV12-3 or TRBV12-4 to TRBJ2-2; a possible D gene is TRBD1 (6 bases). Trimming stripped 2 bases from V and 7 bases from J, with 8 bases between. This CDR3 contains 13 residues. The DNA of the CDR3 is TGTGCCAGCAGTTTATCAGGGGTCGGGGAGCTGTTTTTT. Encoded protein: CASSLSGVGELFF.

This rearrangement joins TRBV3-1 (or the pseudogene TRBV3-2) to TRBJ1-2, with a weak D call TRBD1 (5 bases). The CDR3 length is 13 residues. CDR1 and CDR2 from the germline V gene are LGHDT and YNNKEL (reference sequence). V was pared by 4 bases and J by 4 bases, with 10 bases between. CDR3 protein: CASSRRGLYGYTF. CDR3 DNA: TGTGCCAGCAGCCGGAGGGGACTCTATGGCTACACCTTC.

This clone was found once. The chain employs TRBV29-1 and TRBJ1-5; tentative D call: TRBD1 (5 bases). V dropped 4 bases and J dropped 6 bases, with 13 bases sitting between them. Germline V gives CDR1 SQVTM, CDR2 ANQGSEA. The CDR3 consists of 13 residues. Written as DNA, the CDR3 is TGCAGCGTTGTGGGGCAGGCGGGTCAGCCCCAGCATTTT. Translated, it gives CSVVGQAGQPQHF.

The genes are TRBV11-2 and TRBJ2-1; 7 nucleotides match TRBD1. After removal of 2 bases from V and 7 bases from J, the junction contained 11 bases not matched to a gene. CDR1 SGHAT and CDR2 FQNNGV come from the germline V gene. There are 16 residues in the CDR3. CDR3 sequence reads: CASSLLRGRSRNEQFF. CDR3 coding DNA: TGTGCCAGCAGCTTACTTAGGGGGCGAAGTCGGAATGAGCAGTTCTTC.

The CDR3 DNA follows: TGTGCCACCAGCCCGGGGGGAGTGACAAACAATGAGCAGTTCTTC. Translating it yields CATSPGGVTNNEQFF. The chain has TRBV15 and TRBJ2-1, with 7 bases fitting TRBD2. Germline CDR1 is LNHNV and CDR2 is YYDKDF (reference sequence). The CDR3 is made up of 15 amino acids. Trimming cost V 5 bases and J 5 bases; bases outside gene matches: 9.

V gene TRBV18 combines with J gene TRBJ2-5; D not certain. This CDR3 has 13 residues. Germline values: CDR1 KGHSH, CDR2 LQKENI. The ends were cut back, 2 bases at V and 4 bases at J, with 8 bases in the middle. The CDR3 sequence: CASSPNSVETQYF. CDR3 coding DNA: TGTGCCAGCTCACCAAACAGCGTAGAGACCCAGTACTTC.

This chain uses TRBV11-2 with TRBJ1-1; perhaps TRBD1 as D (5 bases). Germline CDR1 is SGHAT and CDR2 is FQNNGV. CDR3 size: 15 residues. Trimming pared 3 bases from V and 5 bases from J, leaving 16 bases between. CDR3 region: CASSFEVGPTTEAFF. CDR3 bases: TGTGCCAGCAGCTTTGAAGTGGGGCCAACTACTGAAGCTTTCTTT. The complete variable domain, with remaining parts taken from reference TRBV11-2 and TRBJ1-1, reads EAGVAQSPRYKIIEKRQSVAFWCNPISGHATLYWYQQILGQGPKLLIQFQNNGVVDDSQLPKDRFSAERLKGVDSTLKIQPAKLEDSAVYLCASSFEVGPTTEAFFGQGTRLTVV.

The chain links TRBV7-9 to TRBJ2-5, with 9 bases lining up with TRBD2. The CDR3 is 14 residues long. Germline V lookup: CDR1 SEHNR, CDR2 FQNEAQ (reference sequence). V lost 5 bases and J lost 7; bases outside the gene matches: 8. The CDR3 is CASSLQASGTTQYF. The CDR3, as DNA: TGTGCCAGCAGCCTCCAGGCTAGCGGGACGACCCAGTACTTC.

The chain recombines TRBV5-1 with TRBJ2-3; 15 bases map to TRBD2. In germline, CDR1 is SGHRS, CDR2 YFSETQ. After removal of 3 bases from V and 6 bases from J, the junction contained 2 bases not matched to a gene. The CDR3 is made up of 15 amino acids. CDR3 region: CASSYGLAGGDTQYF. The CDR3 DNA sequence: TGCGCCAGCAGCTACGGACTAGCGGGAGGGGATACGCAGTATTTT.

The chain links TRBV5-1 to TRBJ2-5; weak D call: TRBD1 (6 bases). The CDR3 loop spans 16 amino acids. Trimming shortened V by 4 bases and J by 2 bases, and 18 bases separated the two germline ends. CDR1 and CDR2 (germline): SGHRS, YFSETQ. The CDR3 region has the DNA TGCGCCAGCAGCACGACAGGACCTACCTTACAAGAGACCCAGTACTTC. It encodes CASSTTGPTLQETQYF.

The chain joins TRBV6-5 to TRBJ1-3; 9 bases match TRBD1. V shed 5 bases, J shed 7 bases, and the junction held 9 bases outside the gene matches. Germline CDR1 reads MNHEY; CDR2 reads SVGAGI. This CDR3 region has 15 residues. The CDR3 DNA is TGTGCCAGCAGTCCAGGGGGGACAGGGATGAACACCATATATTTT. This codes for CASSPGGTGMNTIYF.